This entry features one T cell receptor (beta chain) sequence. The antigen is not known. The data were taken from a study of vaccination effects on CD4 cells after COVID-19. Here immunoSEQ multiplex PCR was the method, and the copy in TCRdb shows in-frame clones only, minus some. Among approximately 70,000 clones listed, 73% were seen once. Notes on the study in general: Convalescents showed post-vaccine spike-reactive clones that were mainly new vaccine-induced clones.

The ends lost 5 bases at V and 8 bases at J; junction bases unmatched: 10. The germline CDR1 and CDR2 sequences are SEHNR and FQNEAQ (reference sequence). CDR3 size: 15 residues. Antigen-specific CD4+ T cells were first expanded with viral peptide pools by the ViraFEST assay and only then sequenced. The culture ran for approximately nine days before CD4+ T cells were isolated. The person was diagnosed with PCR-confirmed SARS-CoV-2 infection between March and December 2020. The sequences come from CD4+ T cells from PBMCs cultured with HIV peptides, collected before COVID-19 vaccination. Subset of the sample: HIV-1 Nef peptide pool negative control/reference culture. V gene TRBV7-9 combines with J gene TRBJ2-1; 9 bases match TRBD2. The TCR sequence derives from a human donor who had a prior SARS-CoV-2 infection. The CDR3 bases are TGTGCCAGCAGCCCCGGGACTAGCTTCAAAGATGAGCAGTTCTTC. Protein product: CASSPGTSFKDEQFF.